The rows below give T cell receptor beta chains drawn from one sample of a study of blood T cell repertoires in COVID-19. TCRdb keeps only in-frame clones here, not all; method: immunoSEQ multiplex PCR. Here the sample spans some 300,000 clones, around 88% being singletons. Material: peripheral blood. The receptors derive from a woman aged 25 to 39 who had recovered from COVID-19. The CDR3 runs from the conserved cysteine through the conserved F or W. The D gene is left open where the match is weak. Expanded clones get a size class; other rows say once, few or many, or leave the size out.

clone size | J gene | V gene | D gene | CDR3 DNA | CDR3 protein
- | TRBJ2-7 | TRBV6-5 | - | TGTGCCAGCAGTAGGACGGGGGAGCAGTACTTC | CASSRTGEQYF
- | TRBJ2-3 | TRBV19 | - | TGTGCCAGTAGTACTAGCGGCACAGATACGCAGTATTTT | CASSTSGTDTQYF
few | TRBJ2-2 | TRBV9 | - | TGTGCCAGCAGAACAGGATACGCGAACACCGGGGAGCTGTTTTTT | CASRTGYANTGELFF
- | TRBJ2-7 | TRBV9 | - | TGTGCCAGCAGCGTAGCTGGAGACTACGAGCAGTACTTC | CASSVAGDYEQYF
- | TRBJ2-1 | TRBV7-3 | TRBD2 | TGTGCCAGCAGCCGGGCGGCGGGGGGGCCTGGCGATGAGCAGTTCTTC | CASSRAAGGPGDEQFF
once | TRBJ2-7 | TRBV13 | TRBD1 | TGTGCCAGCAGCGACCGGGACAGCTCCTACGAGCAGTACTTC | CASSDRDSSYEQYF
- | TRBJ1-2 | TRBV19 | TRBD1 | TGTGCCAGTAGTATAGCAGGGACAGCTAACTATGGCTACACCTTC | CASSIAGTANYGYTF
- | TRBJ2-2 | TRBV7-8 | TRBD2 | TGTGCCAGCAGCTCAACCCCACGGACTAGCGGGACCGGGGAGCTGTTTTTT | CASSSTPRTSGTGELFF
- | TRBJ1-1 | TRBV20-1 | - | TGCAGTGCTAGTGTTGGGGCTGTGAGGACTGAAGCTTTCTTT | CSASVGAVRTEAFF
- | TRBJ1-1 | TRBV7-2 | - | TGTGCCAGCAGCTTAGCCCCGGCGGTGGAAGCTTTCTTT | CASSLAPAVEAFF
many | TRBJ1-2 | TRBV3-1/TRBV3-2 | - | TGTGCCAGCAGCCAAGATCTGGGCACTAACTATGGCTACACCTTC | CASSQDLGTNYGYTF
- | TRBJ1-4 | TRBV7-2 | TRBD1 | TGTGCCAGCAGCCCGTACAACAGGGGCTTAGGGGAAAAACTGTTTTTT | CASSPYNRGLGEKLFF
- | TRBJ1-3 | TRBV7-9 | - | TGTGCCAGCAGCTTAGTATCCGACACCATATATTTT | CASSLVSDTIYF
few | TRBJ1-4 | TRBV18 | TRBD1 | TGTGCCAGCTCACCATCGGGACAGCTTAATGAAAAACTGTTTTTT | CASSPSGQLNEKLFF
many | TRBJ1-3 | TRBV7-8 | - | TGTGCCAGCAGCCCGTCCGGGGGTTACGGAAACACCATATATTTT | CASSPSGGYGNTIYF
- | TRBJ1-1 | TRBV5-1 | TRBD1 | TGCGCCAGCCGAAGGACAGGGGAAAGGAACACTGAAGCTTTCTTT | CASRRTGERNTEAFF
- | TRBJ1-1 | TRBV18 | - | TGTGCCAGCTCACCACCATCAGGAAGTAACCTCGGAGCTTTCTTT | CASSPPSGSNLGAFF
- | TRBJ1-1 | TRBV27 | TRBD1 | TGTGCCGGCACCGCGACAGGGGCGAACACTGAAGCTTTCTTT | CAGTATGANTEAFF
- | TRBJ1-5 | TRBV2 | TRBD1 | TGTGCCAGCTCCAAGACAGGGGGTTCGCAGCCCCAGCATTTT | CASSKTGGSQPQHF
once | TRBJ1-2 | TRBV6-5 | TRBD1 | TGTGCCAGCAGTTTAGGGGGCCGTGGCTACACCTTC | CASSLGGRGYTF
- | TRBJ1-5 | TRBV9 | - | TGTGCCAGCAGCGTAGATGGGAGGGATCAGCCCCAGCATTTT | CASSVDGRDQPQHF
- | TRBJ2-1 | TRBV11-2 | TRBD1 | TGTGCCAGCAGGCAGGGGGCGGTCTCCTACAATGAGCAGTTCTTC | CASRQGAVSYNEQFF
- | TRBJ1-5 | TRBV21-1 | - | TGTGCCAGCAGCAAAGTGGACAGGGGGCCGGGAAGTCAGCCCCAGCATTTT | CASSKVDRGPGSQPQHF
- | TRBJ2-1 | TRBV7-3 | TRBD1 | TGTGCCAGCAGCCTCCGGACAGGGCGGTACCTTTCCTACAATGAGCAGTTCTTC | CASSLRTGRYLSYNEQFF
- | TRBJ2-7 | TRBV4-3 | - | TGCGCCAGCAGTCAGGGGTTCGCCTACGAGCAGTACTTC | CASSQGFAYEQYF
few | TRBJ1-5 | TRBV3-1/TRBV3-2 | - | TGTGCCAGCAGCTCACGCACTAATCAGCCCCAGCATTTT | CASSSRTNQPQHF
- | TRBJ1-5 | TRBV6-5 | - | TGTGCCAGCAGTTCCCCGGGACAAGGTCAGCCCCAGCATTTT | CASSSPGQGQPQHF
few | TRBJ1-3 | TRBV30 | - | TGTGCCTGGAAAAAGTGGGTTGAATCGGGGGGTTTT | CAWKKWVESGGF
- | TRBJ1-1 | TRBV29-1 | - | TGCAGCGTTGAAGATCTGGGTACGAGGGCTTTCTTT | CSVEDLGTRAFF
- | TRBJ2-3 | TRBV30 | - | TGTGCCTGGAGGACTAGGTCAGATACGCAGTATTTT | CAWRTRSDTQYF
- | TRBJ2-7 | TRBV28 | - | TGTGCCAGCAGTTTACAGGGCTACGAGCAGTACTTC | CASSLQGYEQYF
- | TRBJ2-3 | TRBV29-1 | TRBD2 | TGCAGCGTTGAAGAGACGCAGCGGGGGGGTCGGTATTTT | CSVEETQRGGRYF
- | TRBJ1-2 | TRBV29-1 | TRBD1 | TGCAGCGTTGAAAGGACAGGACGATCTAACTATGGCTACACCTTC | CSVERTGRSNYGYTF
- | TRBJ1-1 | TRBV7-9 | TRBD1 | TGTGCCAGCAGCTTATCCCTGGACAGGTCTCTGAACACTGAAGCTTTCTTT | CASSLSLDRSLNTEAFF
once | TRBJ2-1 | TRBV5-1 | TRBD2 | TGCGCCAGCAGCTTCGCGGGGGGCTACAATGAGCAGTTCTTC | CASSFAGGYNEQFF
once | TRBJ2-1 | TRBV29-1 | - | TGCAGCGTCGACAGGTACAATGAGCAGTTCTTC | CSVDRYNEQFF
once | TRBJ2-7 | TRBV6-1 | - | TGTGCCAGCAGGGACGCGGGCAGGGGACCCTACGAGCAGTACTTC | CASRDAGRGPYEQYF
once | TRBJ1-1 | TRBV7-3 | TRBD1 | TGTGCCAGCAGCTTATTAGGTACAGGGGGAGCTTTCTTT | CASSLLGTGGAFF
- | TRBJ2-2 | TRBV4-1 | TRBD1 | TGCGCCAGCAGCCAAATTCTGACAGGGAAGGGCGGCGGGGAGCTGTTTTTT | CASSQILTGKGGGELFF
- | TRBJ2-7 | TRBV30 | - | TGTGCCTGGAGTCGGGCTGGGGGCAAGTACGAGCAGTACTTC | CAWSRAGGKYEQYF
- | TRBJ2-3 | TRBV9 | - | TGTGCCAGCAGCCCCAGGGTGGGATTGGAGCACACAGATACGCAGTATTTT | CASSPRVGLEHTDTQYF
- | TRBJ1-2 | TRBV5-1 | - | TGCGCCAGCAGCTTGCCCTATCCCGGTACACGACATAAACACAACTATGGCTACACCTTC | CASSLPYPGTRHKHNYGYTF